The source of this T cell receptor beta chain is a study of regulatory T cells in long-lasting Graves disease. Notes on the study in general: Owing to a sample size that was small, accuracy may have been reduced. Shared public clonotypes totalled around 2,900 in persistent patients, compared with some 920 in new patients.

Construction of the TCR beta libraries employed iRepertoire HTBI primers in conjunction with Arm-PCR of CDR3 regions. TCRdb recomputed calls from the multiplex PCR reads with MiXCR, one row per CDR3 protein. The table shows 540,000 or so distinct CDR3 sequences, with roughly 14% occurring only once. The CDR3 length is 17 residues. Germline CDR1 and CDR2: SGHNT and YYREEE (reference sequence). Trimming at V came to 4 bases and at J to 4 bases, leaving 11 bases not matched to a gene. A word on this clonotype: No antigen is known for it.

Noted time point: newly diagnosed GD, antithyroid drugs for less than 3 months. Preparation of the TCR library used RNA extracted from PBMCs. In addition, the sample was reused for a study of T cells in Graves' hyperthyroidism and ophthalmopathy. As that report states: First-round RT-PCR with HTBI primers amplified the TCR CDR3 region. Ophthalmopathy was predicted by the model a median of approximately 6.6 months ahead of onset.

This receptor was obtained from a man aged 30 to 45 with Graves disease. The chain employs TRBV5-4 and TRBJ2-5, with 12 positions matching TRBD1. The sample consisted of peripheral blood mononuclear cells (PBMCs), taken at new diagnosis, from a patient treated with antithyroid drugs. CDR3 DNA sequence: TGTGCCAGCAGCGTCAACCCCGGGACAGGGGGCAGAGAGACCCAGTACTTC. Translating gives CASSVNPGTGGRETQYF.